Given below is one TCR beta chain in context. Germline CDR1 is SNHLY and CDR2 is FYNNEI. The CDR3 runs to 17 residues. This record belongs to a study of T cells expressing NK-cell markers. In generating TCR beta cDNA, 5'RACE template switching with UMIs was used. TCRdb derives one entry per CDR3 protein from the 5' RACE reads, leaving out DNA. Its clone listing holds about 460,000 distinct CDR3 sequences. The chain couples TRBV2 to TRBJ2-3; TCRdb gives TRBD2 as the D gene, but with no DNA this cannot be confirmed. The TCR sequence derives from a woman aged 45-65 years in good health. The sequencing input was blood T cells: a sorted CD56 or NKG2C T cell subset, CD4+ or CD8+ T cells, or bulk PBMC T cells (not recorded which). The CDR3 here is CASSSSAGGGPKDTQYF.